In this sample, the clone carrying this T cell receptor (beta chain) turned up a few times. The use of a sample-barcoded 5' primer and a J-beta primer mix characterized a second PCR of roughly 7 to 11 cycles. TCRdb re-analysed the 5' RACE reads in MiXCR, keeping a single row per CDR3 protein. The sample lists 1.2 million to 1.5 million distinct CDR3 sequences; almost 60% were seen once. The data derive from a study of blood T cells in healthy people across ages. This CDR3 comprises 15 residues. The ends were cut back, 3 bases at V and 5 bases at J, with 17 bases in the middle. Germline V gene data show CDR1 as SQVTM and CDR2 as ANQGSEA.

V gene TRBV29-1 combines with J gene TRBJ2-1; possibly TRBD1 or TRBD2 for D (5 bases each). The source of this sequence is a man aged 18-30 years in good health. The sample comprised blood. The CDR3 region has the DNA TGCAGCGTTGATGAGGGGTTGGGCTTTCACAATGAGCAGTTCTTC. It is translated as CSVDEGLGFHNEQFF.